A single T cell receptor (beta chain) is shown here with its context. The data were obtained in a study of blood T cell repertoires in COVID-19. About the study: Acute and convalescent COVID-19 samples came from the United States, Italy and Spain.

Authors' processing steps: Amplification of reference gene primers provided the estimated nucleated cell counts. This table comes from immunoSEQ multiplex PCR, and its TCRdb copy is limited to in-frame clones, with some not included. That table furnishes V, J and clone size, whereas the DNA furnished D and trimming. The sample yields around 340,000 clones, over 70% seen once. CDR1 and CDR2 from the germline V gene are MGHRA and YSYEKL. Trimming cost V 4 bases and J 8 bases; bases outside gene matches: 11. The CDR3 sequence is 15 residues long. The receptor was isolated from a man aged 25-45 years with active or convalescent COVID-19. The chain couples TRBV4-1 to TRBJ2-1; 7 nucleotides match TRBD1. The specimen was peripheral blood. The CDR3 DNA sequence: TGCGCCAGCAGCCCAGACTACAGGGGAAGGGATGAGCAGTTCTTC. It encodes CASSPDYRGRDEQFF.